Listed here are 20 T cell receptor beta chains from one sample, sequenced in a study of blood T cell repertoires in COVID-19. Method: immunoSEQ multiplex PCR; TCRdb's copy keeps in-frame clones and lacks some. Seen here are more than 150,000 clones, 81% observed once, and the top ten hold 9% to 15%. The sequenced sample was peripheral blood. The receptors shown here come from an elderly woman with COVID-19, enrolled during active disease.

The CDR3 DNA is TGTGCCAGCGGGCACAGGGACTCCTACGAGCAGTACTTC. Encoded protein: CASGHRDSYEQYF. The chain couples TRBV4-2 to TRBJ2-7; possibly TRBD1 for D (6 bases). The germline V and J ends were trimmed by 8 bases and 0 bases, with 11 bases remaining between them. The CDR3 totals 13 residues. Per germline, CDR1 LGHNA and CDR2 YNFKEQ.

The V call is TRBV10-3, the J call TRBJ2-5; a weak D match, TRBD1 (6 bases). The germline V gene has CDR1 ENHRY and CDR2 SYGVKD. V shed 6 bases and J shed 1 base, with 12 bases lying between them. The CDR3 is 14 residues long. In DNA form, the CDR3 reads TGTGCCATCAGCACTAGGGGGTCCCAAGAGACCCAGTACTTC. Amino acid sequence: CAISTRGSQETQYF.

The rearrangement links TRBV14 to TRBJ2-6; the D is unclear. From germline, CDR1 is SGHDN and CDR2 FVKESK. The CDR3 is 14 residues long. V lost 4 bases to trimming and J lost 0 bases, with 4 bases between them. CDR3 bases: TGTGCCAGCAGCCCGTTCTCTGGGGCCAACGTCCTGACTTTC. It yields the protein CASSPFSGANVLTF.

The V call is TRBV7-9, the J call TRBJ2-2; D ambiguous. The CDR3 length is 13 residues. Germline CDR1 is SEHNR and CDR2 is FQNEAQ (reference sequence). V was clipped by 4 bases and J by 6 bases, with 9 bases between them. Here the CDR3 reads CASSSTVPGELFF. The DNA for the CDR3 is TGTGCCAGCAGCTCCACTGTGCCCGGGGAGCTGTTTTTT.

V gene TRBV6-5 combines with J gene TRBJ1-1; D is ambiguous. The V end lost 0 bases, the J end lost 1 base, and 6 bases lay between the germline ends. The CDR3 is made up of 14 amino acids. Germline lookup yields CDR1 MNHEY and CDR2 SVGAGI. CDR3 loop: CASSYSRQNTEAFF. CDR3 DNA sequence: TGTGCCAGCAGTTACTCGAGACAGAACACTGAAGCTTTCTTT.

This chain joins TRBV2 and TRBJ1-5; D is possibly TRBD1 (6 bases). The CDR3 has 14 amino acids. V was trimmed by 5 bases and J by 7 bases, leaving 15 bases between them. Germline values: CDR1 SNHLY, CDR2 FYNNEI. CDR3 sequence (DNA): TGTGCCAGCAGTCCCATGGGGGCGGAACAGCCCCAGCATTTT. This gives the protein CASSPMGAEQPQHF. Complete variable domain (other parts from reference TRBV2 and TRBJ1-5): EPEVTQTPSHQVTQMGQEVILRCVPISNHLYFYWYRQILGQKVEFLVSFYNNEISEKSEIFDDQFSVERPDGSNFTLKIRSTKLEDSAMYFCASSPMGAEQPQHFGDGTRLSIL.

The chain uses TRBV27 and TRBJ2-1; 13 bases match TRBD2. V lost 7 bases, J lost 10 bases, and 13 bases stayed unmatched. Germline CDR1 MNHEY, CDR2 SMNVEV (reference sequence). This CDR3 region has 16 residues. CDR3 amino acids: CASTHWRTSGSSEQFF. CDR3 DNA sequence: TGTGCCAGCACTCATTGGCGGACTAGCGGGAGCTCAGAGCAGTTCTTC.

The genes are TRBV7-9 and TRBJ1-1; D uncertain. There are 15 residues in the CDR3. The ends were cut back, 1 base at V and 0 bases at J, with 9 bases in the middle. The V gene's germline CDR1 is SEHNR and CDR2 FQNEAQ (reference sequence). This CDR3 is CASSLDPPVNTEAFF. As DNA, the CDR3 is TGTGCCAGCAGCTTAGACCCCCCGGTGAACACTGAAGCTTTCTTT. Full variable domain (missing parts from reference TRBV7-9 and TRBJ1-1): DTGVSQNPRHKITKRGQNVTFRCDPISEHNRLYWYRQTLGQGPEFLTYFQNEAQLEKSRLLSDRFSAERPKGSFSTLEIQRTEQGDSAMYLCASSLDPPVNTEAFFGQGTRLTVV.

The genes are TRBV4-1 and TRBJ1-6; 7 bases agree with TRBD1. V was clipped by 3 bases and J by 14 bases; unmatched bases: 13. Germline loops: CDR1 MGHRA, CDR2 YSYEKL. This CDR3 is built from 15 residues. The CDR3 nucleotides are TGCGCCAGCAGCCAGGAGGTGGCGACAGGGAGATCCCTCCACTTT. Encoded protein: CASSQEVATGRSLHF.

The chain carries TRBV24-1 and TRBJ2-2; 14 nucleotides match TRBD2. Per germline, CDR1 KGHDR and CDR2 SFDVKD. CDR3 size: 17 residues. The junction had 6 bases not matched to a gene; V was cut back by 6 bases and J by 4 bases. CDR3 region: CATSHPGLAGVTGELFF. The CDR3 DNA is TGTGCCACCAGTCACCCGGGACTAGCGGGAGTCACCGGGGAGCTGTTTTTT.

The CDR3 protein is CASSERLSTGELFF. CDR3 DNA: TGTGCCAGCAGCGAAAGACTGTCCACCGGGGAGCTGTTTTTT. This chain links TRBV11-2 with TRBJ2-2; no reliable D call. Germline CDR1 SGHAT, CDR2 FQNNGV. V was pared by 5 bases and J by 4 bases, with 11 bases between. The CDR3 has 14 residues.

The J gene is TRBJ2-1, the V gene TRBV11-1; D remains ambiguous. The V gene's germline CDR1 is SGHAT and CDR2 FQDESV (reference sequence). Deletions cut 5 bases from V and 0 bases from J, with 11 bases between. The CDR3 runs 15 residues. The CDR3: CASSDQWSSYNEQFF. CDR3 DNA: TGTGCCAGCAGCGATCAGTGGAGCTCCTACAATGAGCAGTTCTTC.

This chain's CDR3 is CASSSGQALYGYTF. CDR3 bases: TGTGCCAGCAGCTCCGGACAGGCCCTTTATGGCTACACCTTC. The V gene is TRBV7-9, the J gene TRBJ1-2, with 7 bases aligning to TRBD1. The CDR3 totals 14 residues. Per the germline V gene, CDR1 is SEHNR and CDR2 is FQNEAQ (reference sequence). J gave up 5 bases and V 4 bases, and 7 bases lay outside the gene matches.

The CDR3 coding sequence is TGTGCCACCACTAAGCGGGGGGGCAACGCTGAAGCTTTCTTT. Translated: CATTKRGGNAEAFF. The V gene is TRBV27, the J gene TRBJ1-1; D perhaps matches TRBD1 (6 bases). The germline gives CDR1 MNHEY, CDR2 SMNVEV (reference sequence). CDR3 size: 14 residues. The V end was cut by 10 bases, the J end by 6 bases, with 21 bases between.

This chain uses TRBV6-5 with TRBJ1-6; 7 bases are a match to TRBD1. The V segment lost 4 bases and the J segment 7 bases; nucleotides outside the gene matches: 4. The CDR3 runs 14 residues. Looked up from germline, CDR1 is MNHEY and CDR2 is SVGAGI. The CDR3 here is CASSLHRGNSPLHF. CDR3 in DNA: TGTGCCAGCAGTTTACACAGGGGCAATTCACCCCTCCACTTT.

This clone was recorded once. In nucleotides, the CDR3 is TGTGCCAGCAGTGCCCAGGGGGACACCGGGGAGCTGTTTTTT. It yields the protein CASSAQGDTGELFF. The chain combines TRBV6-4 with TRBJ2-2; the match to TRBD1 covers 7 bases. The germline CDR1 and CDR2 sequences are MRHNA and SNTAGT. V dropped 4 bases and J dropped 3; count of bases not matched to a gene: 2. There are 14 residues in the CDR3.

The chain uses TRBV5-1 and TRBJ2-3; D unresolved. V lost 1 base and J 6 bases, leaving 12 bases between the germline ends. The CDR3 covers 14 residues. The germline CDR1 and CDR2 sequences are SGHRS and YFSETQ. The CDR3: CASSLSSLSDTQYF. CDR3 nucleotides: TGCGCCAGCAGCTTGAGTAGTCTCTCGGATACGCAGTATTTT.

The V and J genes are TRBV7-9 and TRBJ1-5, with TRBD1 identical over 8 bases. The CDR3 totals 14 residues. Per germline, CDR1 SEHNR and CDR2 FQNEAQ (reference sequence). Unmatched junction bases numbered 5, after V lost 1 base and J lost 9 bases. As DNA, the CDR3 is TGTGCCAGCAGCTTAGAACAGGGGGACGTGCCCCAGCATTTT. Protein product: CASSLEQGDVPQHF.

The V and J genes are TRBV6-4 and TRBJ1-2; 10 bases map to TRBD1. Germline lookup yields CDR1 MRHNA and CDR2 SNTAGT. The V segment lost 2 bases and the J segment 6 bases; nucleotides outside the gene matches: 6. The CDR3 spans 15 residues. In DNA form, the CDR3 reads TGTGCCAGCAGTGACGGGAGACAGGGGGCGAATGGCTACACCTTC. Translation: CASSDGRQGANGYTF.

V and J are TRBV6-1 and TRBJ1-5, with a tentative D call TRBD1 (6 bases). Trimming shortened V by 3 bases and J by 1 base, and 10 bases separated the two germline ends. The CDR3 spans 15 residues. CDR1 is MNHNS and CDR2 is SASEGT in the germline V gene. CDR3 DNA: TGTGCCAGCAGTGAGCGGACAGTAAGCAATCAGCCCCAGCATTTT. Protein: CASSERTVSNQPQHF.